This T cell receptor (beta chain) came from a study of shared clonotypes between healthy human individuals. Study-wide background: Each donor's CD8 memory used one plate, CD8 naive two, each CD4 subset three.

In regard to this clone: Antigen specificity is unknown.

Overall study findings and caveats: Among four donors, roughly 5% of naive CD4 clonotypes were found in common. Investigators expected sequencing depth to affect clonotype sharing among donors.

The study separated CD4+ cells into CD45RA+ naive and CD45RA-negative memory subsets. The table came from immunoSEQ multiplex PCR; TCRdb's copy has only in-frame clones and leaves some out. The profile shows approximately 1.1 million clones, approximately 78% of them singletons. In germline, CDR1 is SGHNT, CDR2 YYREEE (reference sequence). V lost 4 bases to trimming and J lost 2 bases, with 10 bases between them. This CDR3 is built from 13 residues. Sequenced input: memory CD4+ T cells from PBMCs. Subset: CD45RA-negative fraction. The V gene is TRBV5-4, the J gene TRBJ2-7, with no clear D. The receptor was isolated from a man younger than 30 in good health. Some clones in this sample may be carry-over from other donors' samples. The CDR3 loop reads CASSPGSTYEQYF. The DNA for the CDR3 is TGTGCCAGCAGCCCCGGATCAACCTACGAGCAGTACTTC.